This T cell receptor beta chain was sequenced in a study of cytomegalovirus exposure and HLA in healthy donors. The study ran its PCR with 60 Vbeta and 13 Jbeta primers. Clones were read by immunoSEQ multiplex PCR, and TCRdb kept only the in-frame ones, dropping some. Its clone listing holds tens of thousands of clones. The V gene's germline CDR1 is SQVTM and CDR2 ANQGSEA. CDR3 length: 12 residues. Trimming left V 4 bases short and J 9 bases short, with 13 bases between. The sequencing sample was made of PBMCs. V gene TRBV29-1 combines with J gene TRBJ2-1, with a possible D match to TRBD1 (6 bases). The sequence came from a female donor in good health and CMV-seronegative. Here the CDR3 DNA reads TGCAGCGTTGCATCAGGGGTGGGTGAGCAGTTCTTC. This gives the protein CSVASGVGEQFF.